This T cell receptor (beta chain) was sequenced for a study of cytomegalovirus exposure and HLA in healthy donors. Per germline, CDR1 SGHNT and CDR2 YYREEE (reference sequence). The germline V and J ends were trimmed by 2 bases and 0 bases, with 11 bases remaining between them. The CDR3 contains 16 residues. Both 60 Vbeta primers and 13 Jbeta primers went into the PCR. The table came from immunoSEQ multiplex PCR; TCRdb's copy has only in-frame clones and leaves some out. This sample has roughly 160,000 clones; around 80% occur once, and the top ten carry 1%. The table lists this clone with a few counts.

Source material: PBMCs. The sequence was obtained from a woman aged 50 to 65 in good health and CMV-seropositive. The chain has TRBV5-4 and TRBJ2-2; unclear D gene. The CDR3 loop is CASSFGQVANTGELFF. The CDR3 bases are TGTGCCAGCAGCTTTGGGCAGGTCGCGAACACCGGGGAGCTGTTTTTT.